Below are 2 T cell receptor beta chains sequenced from a single sample in a study of immune characterization of retroperitoneal liposarcoma. TCRdb ran MiXCR on the PCR reads and lists one entry per CDR3 protein. The sample carries a few thousand distinct CDR3 sequences, under 45% recorded once. The sample consisted of tumor tissue. The receptors originated from a male donor with retroperitoneal liposarcoma.

By sample fraction, this clonotype is medium-sized (0.01 to 0.1%). The chain uses TRBV6-1 and TRBJ1-6; the match to TRBD1 covers 9 bases. The CDR3 sequence is 14 residues long. The V segment lost 7 bases and the J segment 7 bases; nucleotides outside the gene matches: 5. Germline V lookup: CDR1 MNHNS, CDR2 SASEGT. CDR3 residues: CASIRDRGNSPLHF. The CDR3 DNA reads TGTGCCAGCATACGCGACAGGGGGAATTCACCCCTCCACTTT.

Turning to this clonotype: It may be a read error: a sequence one base away is much more abundant. The chain employs TRBV12-3 or TRBV12-4 and TRBJ2-4, with a weak D call TRBD2 (5 bases). The CDR3 has 12 amino acids. With 1 base removed from V and 13 bases from J, the gap between germline ends came to 11 bases. CDR3 sequence (DNA): TGTGCCAGCAGTTTAGAAGGAGCGGAGCAGTACTTC. This codes for CASSLEGAEQYF.